This T cell receptor (beta chain) was identified during a study of metastatic and nonmetastatic thyroid tumors. Study-wide context: Repertoire data that came from the blood and tumor or nodule tissue of malignant and benign thyroid patients were compared.

Authors' data handling: The study took CDR3 differences across clinicopathological groups and made a distant-metastasis classifier for papillary thyroid cancer from them. TCRdb used MiXCR to call clones anew from the PCR reads. V and J calls and clone size were set by TCRdb, not the authors. The data contain 60,000 to 75,000 clones, about 4% of them singletons. Study-wide points: Within blood and tumor, benign nodules reportedly had significantly lower TCR beta diversity than malignant thyroid tumors did.

Not a single patient had been given any form of treatment at any point before undergoing thyroid surgery. Many counts were recorded for this clone. Its antigen is currently unknown. This TCR was recovered from a female donor with papillary thyroid cancer or a benign thyroid nodule (not recorded which). Some clones in this sample may be carry-over from other donors' samples. Sequenced material: blood.

CDR3 protein: CASSPQMGMNTEAFF. CDR3 sequence (DNA): TGTGCCAGTAGTCCCCAGATGGGGATGAACACTGAAGCTTTCTTT. The chain uses TRBV19 and TRBJ1-1; no reliable D call. V was shortened by 5 bases and J by 0 bases, with 13 bases between the two germline ends. CDR3 length: 15 amino acids. Germline V lookup: CDR1 LNHDA, CDR2 SQIVND (reference sequence).